These T cell receptor beta chains were read from a single sample in a study of T cell repertoires in cytomegalovirus infection. TCRdb reprocessed the reads via MiXCR and lists one record per CDR3 protein. The sample records 480,000 or so distinct CDR3 sequences, around 11% being singletons. Material for sequencing was PBMCs. The source of these receptors is a human donor in good health (CMV status not recorded). Some clones in this sample may be carry-over from other donors' samples. Each CDR3 is given with its conserved first and last residue. The D gene is left open where the match is weak. The size field is filled for only some rows; it gives once, few, many or a size class.

V	size	J	D	DNA	CDR3
TRBV7-3	many	TRBJ1-2	TRBD1	TGTGCCAGCAGCCGCGGACAGGGAACTGGCTACACCTTC	CASSRGQGTGYTF
TRBV5-6	few	TRBJ2-7	-	TGTGCCAGCAGCCAGGGGGGGCACTACGAGCAGTACTTC	CASSQGGHYEQYF
TRBV6-6	many	TRBJ2-1	-	TGTGCCAGCAGTTACTCAGGGAGTGGGGCTGAGCAGTTCTTC	CASSYSGSGAEQFF
TRBV10-3	-	TRBJ1-6	-	TGTGCCATCAGTGCTGATTATAATTCACCCCTCCACTTT	CAISADYNSPLHF
TRBV19	many	TRBJ2-3	-	TGTGCCAGTAGTATAAATGGTGGGATAGATACGCAGTATTTT	CASSINGGIDTQYF
TRBV2	many	TRBJ1-1	-	TGTGCCAGCAAACATCCAGGGGCTGATGAAGCTTTCTTT	CASKHPGADEAFF
TRBV7-6	few	TRBJ1-2	-	TGTGCCAGCAGCTTAGATCAAGGGCCCAGTGGCTACACCTTC	CASSLDQGPSGYTF
TRBV20-1	-	TRBJ1-2	-	TGCAGTGCTAGAGACCGGGGCGCTGATGGCTACACCTTC	CSARDRGADGYTF
TRBV30	few	TRBJ2-3	-	TGTGCCTGGAGTACCAGGGGAGGGACAGATACGCAGTATTTT	CAWSTRGGTDTQYF
TRBV29-1	many	TRBJ2-5	TRBD2	TGCAGCGTTGAGCGGGCTAGCGGGGGCGGAGAGACCCAGTACTTC	CSVERASGGGETQYF
TRBV7-2	many	TRBJ2-6	-	TGTGCCAGCAGCGGGACTTGGGGGACCGTCGCAGGGGGGGCCAACGTCCTGACTTTC	CASSGTWGTVAGGANVLTF
TRBV24-1	few	TRBJ2-1	TRBD2	TGTGCCACCAGTGACGGACTAGCGGTCTACAATGAGCAGTTCTTC	CATSDGLAVYNEQFF
TRBV11-1	many	TRBJ1-1	TRBD1	TGTGCCAGCAGCGGGGACAGGGACGCTGAAGCTTTCTTT	CASSGDRDAEAFF
TRBV19	-	TRBJ1-3	-	TGTGCCAGTAGATCGAGAGGGCCCTCTGGAAACACCATATATTTT	CASRSRGPSGNTIYF
TRBV7-9	few	TRBJ2-1	-	TGTGCCAGCAGCTTAGCGCGGCATGAGCAGTTCTTC	CASSLARHEQFF
TRBV11-3	many	TRBJ2-1	-	TGTGCCAGCAGCCTCCGGGACGGTGGGTTTAATGAGCAGTTCTTC	CASSLRDGGFNEQFF